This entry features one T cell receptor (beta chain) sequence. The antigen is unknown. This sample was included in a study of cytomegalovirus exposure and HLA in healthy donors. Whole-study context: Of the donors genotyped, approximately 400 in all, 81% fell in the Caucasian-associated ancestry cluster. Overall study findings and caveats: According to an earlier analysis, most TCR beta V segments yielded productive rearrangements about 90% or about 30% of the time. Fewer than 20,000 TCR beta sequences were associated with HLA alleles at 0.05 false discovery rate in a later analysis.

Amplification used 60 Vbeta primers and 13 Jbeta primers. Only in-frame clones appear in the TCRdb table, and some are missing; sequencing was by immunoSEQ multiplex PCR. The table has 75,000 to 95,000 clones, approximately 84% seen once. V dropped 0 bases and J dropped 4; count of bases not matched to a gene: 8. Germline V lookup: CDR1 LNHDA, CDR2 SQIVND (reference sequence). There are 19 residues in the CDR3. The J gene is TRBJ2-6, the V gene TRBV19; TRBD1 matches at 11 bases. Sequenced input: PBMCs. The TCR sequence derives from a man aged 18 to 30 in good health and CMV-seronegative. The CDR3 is CASSIDDGQGARGANVLTF. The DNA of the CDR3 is TGTGCCAGTAGTATAGATGATGGACAGGGGGCGCGCGGGGCCAACGTCCTGACTTTC.